This paragraph covers one T cell receptor (beta chain) sequence. Authors' processing steps: By means of reference gene primer amplification, nucleated cell counts were estimated. The table came from immunoSEQ multiplex PCR; TCRdb's copy has only in-frame clones and leaves some out. V and J calls plus clone size are reproduced from that table; the DNA served to infer D and trimming. In the table there are about 170,000 clones, about 84% of which are singletons. Germline V gene sequence: CDR1 KGHDR, CDR2 SFDVKD. The CDR3 consists of 17 residues. The J segment lost 1 base and the V segment lost 3 bases, leaving 9 bases of the junction unmatched. The source of the sample is a study of blood T cell repertoires in COVID-19. Clinical histories supplied by participants themselves formed the basis of cohort assignment. Cohort 3 recovered donors had two negative PCRs, clearance, or symptom resolution.

The sample consisted of PBMCs or T cells enriched from blood (not recorded which). This TCR was recovered from a man aged 50-59 years who had recovered from COVID-19. This rearrangement joins TRBV24-1 to TRBJ2-3; 7 nucleotides line up with TRBD1. DNA of the CDR3: TGTGCCACCAGTGATAGGGGTAGTAGGGGGCGCACAGATACGCAGTATTTT. Encoded protein: CATSDRGSRGRTDTQYF.